This is a list of T cell receptor beta chains from one sample in a study of OX40 agonist ivuxolimab in advanced cancers. Clones were read by immunoSEQ multiplex PCR, and TCRdb kept only the in-frame ones, dropping some. The repertoire holds 30,000 to 35,000 clones, with approximately 81% as singletons. Source: CD4+ or CD8+ T cells sorted from blood, taken in a trial of the OX40 agonist ivuxolimab. The receptors were gathered from an adult with an advanced solid tumor such as melanoma, head and neck, liver or kidney cancer. Both conserved end residues are part of each CDR3. D genes are given only for firm matches. A clone size is listed for some rows: how often the clone was seen (once, few, many), or a class if it is expanded.

cdr3_length,clone_size,j_call,v_call,d_call,cdr3_nt,cdr3_aa
14,-,TRBJ2-5,TRBV5-1,TRBD1,TGCGCCAGCAGCACCGGGACAGCTAGTGAGACCCAGTACTTC,CASSTGTASETQYF
14,few,TRBJ1-1,TRBV6-4,-,TGTGCCAGCAGTGAGTGGGGCATGAACACTGAAGCTTTCTTT,CASSEWGMNTEAFF
13,-,TRBJ2-7,TRBV29-1,-,TGCAGCGCGACCCGCCCCCACGGTTACGAGCAGTACTTC,CSATRPHGYEQYF
16,-,TRBJ2-3,TRBV2,TRBD2,TGTGCCAGCATCCCCTCACCTGGGACTAGCGGGAGACAGCAGTATTTT,CASIPSPGTSGRQQYF
14,-,TRBJ2-1,TRBV10-3,TRBD1,TGTGCCATCAGTAGCAGACAGGGAAACAATGAGCAGTTCTTC,CAISSRQGNNEQFF
17,-,TRBJ1-1,TRBV13,-,TGTGCCAGCAGCTTAGCGCTTGGGGTGGGGGTAGGAGCTGAAGCTTTCTTT,CASSLALGVGVGAEAFF
13,few,TRBJ2-7,TRBV5-6,-,TGTGCCAGCAGCTTTATCAGGGTTGACGAGCAGTACTTC,CASSFIRVDEQYF
16,-,TRBJ1-1,TRBV11-1,-,TGTGCCAGCAGCCAAGAGATCCCCGGGCGACTCACTGAAGCTTTCTTT,CASSQEIPGRLTEAFF
13,-,TRBJ1-4,TRBV4-1,-,TGCGCCAGCAGCCAATTCGGCAGCGAAAAACTGTTTTTT,CASSQFGSEKLFF
14,once,TRBJ1-5,TRBV5-4,-,TGTGCCAGCAGCTTTCTCGGGGGCAATCAGCCCCAGCATTTT,CASSFLGGNQPQHF
16,-,TRBJ1-2,TRBV5-4,TRBD1,TGTGCCAGCAGCAACGATCCGGACAGGACGTCCGGTGGCTACACCTTC,CASSNDPDRTSGGYTF
15,few,TRBJ2-7,TRBV7-2,-,TGTGCCAGCAGCTACCGGGACCGAAGCCTTCCCGAGCAGTACTTC,CASSYRDRSLPEQYF
14,-,TRBJ2-2,TRBV5-1,-,TGCGCCAGCAGTCAGGACACTCACACCGGGGAGCTGTTTTTT,CASSQDTHTGELFF
13,-,TRBJ2-3,TRBV9,-,TGTGCCAGCAGCGTTTACCGCACAGATACGCAGTATTTT,CASSVYRTDTQYF
15,-,TRBJ2-2,TRBV19,TRBD1,TGTGCCAGTAGTCGGACAGGGGGGAACACCGGGGAGCTGTTTTTT,CASSRTGGNTGELFF
15,-,TRBJ2-5,TRBV4-1,TRBD2,TGCGCCAGCAGCCCGACTCTAGCGGTCCTGGAGACCCAGTACTTC,CASSPTLAVLETQYF
15,-,TRBJ2-6,TRBV27,-,TGTGCCAGCAGTTTTCTGGGGTCTGGGGCCAACGTCCTGACTTTC,CASSFLGSGANVLTF
18,-,TRBJ1-1,TRBV5-1,TRBD1,TGCGCCAGCAGCACGAACCCGGGACAGGGGGCGTCGGGCACTGAAGCTTTCTTT,CASSTNPGQGASGTEAFF
15,-,TRBJ2-2,TRBV7-2,-,TGTGCCAGCAGCTTCTTCCGGGGTGGGTCCGGGGAGCTGTTTTTT,CASSFFRGGSGELFF
15,once,TRBJ2-3,TRBV7-6,-,TGTGCCAGCAGTTCGGGCCTTGGGGCTACAGATACGCAGTATTTT,CASSSGLGATDTQYF
11,-,TRBJ2-7,TRBV6-5,-,TGTGCCAGCAGTTACGGGGGGGCGCAGTACTTC,CASSYGGAQYF
14,-,TRBJ2-3,TRBV5-4,TRBD1,TGTGCCAGCAGCTTGGGACAGGGGGGAGATACGCAGTATTTT,CASSLGQGGDTQYF
12,-,TRBJ2-5,TRBV18,-,TGTGCCAGCTCACCATCAGGAGAGACCCAGTACTTC,CASSPSGETQYF
13,-,TRBJ1-2,TRBV19,-,TGTGCCAGTAAATACTCAGGGGTCGACGGCTACACCTTC,CASKYSGVDGYTF